What follows describes a single T cell receptor beta chain. The target antigen is unknown. This sample is drawn from a study of cytotoxic CD8 clonotypes in ibrutinib-treated CLL. On the study more broadly: Among responders, about 24 were partial and 2 complete; after median roughly 68 months, roughly 14 stayed remitted and some twelve progressed. Study-level points and caveats: Public clonotypes, found uncommonly, either contracted or stayed stable on treatment.

This table comes from immunoSEQ multiplex PCR, and its TCRdb copy is limited to in-frame clones, with some not included. Among roughly 220,000 clones listed, approximately 79% were seen once. V was clipped by 0 bases and J by 4 bases, with 9 bases between them. The germline CDR1 and CDR2 sequences are MGHRA and YSYEKL. The CDR3 is 15 amino acids. The receptor comes from a human donor with chronic lymphocytic leukemia. This sequence joins TRBV4-1 and TRBJ2-2; maybe TRBD2 (5 bases). The source material was PBMCs, sampled after 12 months of ibrutinib treatment. CDR3: CASSQEGRGTGELFF. The CDR3 coding sequence is TGCGCCAGCAGCCAAGAAGGTCGGGGCACCGGGGAGCTGTTTTTT.